A single TCR beta chain is shown here with its context. Its recognized antigen is unknown. The input lacks base qualities; no much larger clone sits a single base away. The record originates from a study of blood T cell repertoires in COVID-19 (dated by TCRdb to the early 2020s). In the study overall: Samples from collaborators originated in the United States, Italy and Spain and spanned both the acute and convalescent phases of COVID-19. The material from the prospective study consisted of cDNA or gDNA derived from T cells, B-cell-depleted T cells, or PBMCs. Subjects who had been exposed to COVID-19, were actively infected with it, or had recovered from it provided the deeply sampled blood TCRbeta repertoires that made up the dataset. The repertoires were released in a freely available public database meant as a resource for research on the immune response to SARS-CoV-2. The samples were drawn from the first 160 participants of the ongoing ImmuneRACE study and from some 1,300 subjects provided by 6 global collaborators. A de-identified subject ID, COVID-19 status, age in years and sex were almost always included in the sample metadata. Where available, HLA class I and class II types were obtained from metadata supplied by the sample provider rather than from assay-based typing.

What the work shows at the level of the full study, not this receptor alone: Clinical and demographic metadata were provided uncurated, with the amount varying by source and participant.

The immunoSEQ Assay, a bias-controlled multiplex PCR, was used to amplify TCRbeta CDR3 regions from genomic DNA. In the paper's pipeline: The number of nucleated cells in each sample was estimated from the amplification of reference gene primers within the assay. To quantify the absolute abundance of each unique TCRbeta CDR3 rearrangement, sequence reads were collapsed and filtered. For each sample, productive Simpson clonality was calculated by taking the square root of Simpson's diversity index across productive rearrangements. The clones in this table, taken by TCRdb from immuneACCESS, are in-frame only. Not every clone is retained; where verified, under half of the shortfall comes from an unresolved V gene, and the cause of the rest is unknown. V and J calls plus clone size are reproduced from that table; the DNA served to infer D and trimming. A total of hundreds of thousands of clones appear in this sample, 65% to 90% of them only once. Together, the top ten hold roughly 4% of the sample.

The V end loses 0 bases and the J end loses 0 bases, and a stretch of 18 bases separates them. From the cysteine through the phenylalanine, the CDR3 covers 19 amino acids. The only DNA kept is the CDR3, 57 bases in frame from the first base. For CDR1 and CDR2, the germline V gene lists MNHEY and SVGEGT. Participants in the prospective study were aged about 18 to 95 years, lived in more than 20 United States geographic areas, and enrolled through a virtual design. Cohort assignment in the prospective study relied on participant-reported clinical history from a screening survey and a study questionnaire. Exposed participants had been in contact, within 2 weeks of entering the study, with a person who had a PCR-confirmed or clinician-diagnosed case of COVID-19. In the prospective study, mobile phlebotomists collected whole blood, serum and a nasopharyngeal or oropharyngeal swab from each participant. Additional blood draws and questionnaires over an approximately 2-month period could optionally be provided by prospective study participants. Before DNA extraction, blood samples from the prospective study were shipped at room temperature or frozen.

This sequence uses TRBV6-2 or TRBV6-3 and TRBJ1-5; there is no confident call for the D gene. The sequencing input was PBMCs or T cells enriched from blood (not recorded which). The source is a woman aged 30 to 39 who had been exposed to COVID-19. The sequenced DNA is TGTGCCAGCAGTTACTCTGGGCCAACCACCCCTTATAGCAATCAGCCCCAGCATTTT. Its protein reads: CASSYSGPTTPYSNQPQHF.